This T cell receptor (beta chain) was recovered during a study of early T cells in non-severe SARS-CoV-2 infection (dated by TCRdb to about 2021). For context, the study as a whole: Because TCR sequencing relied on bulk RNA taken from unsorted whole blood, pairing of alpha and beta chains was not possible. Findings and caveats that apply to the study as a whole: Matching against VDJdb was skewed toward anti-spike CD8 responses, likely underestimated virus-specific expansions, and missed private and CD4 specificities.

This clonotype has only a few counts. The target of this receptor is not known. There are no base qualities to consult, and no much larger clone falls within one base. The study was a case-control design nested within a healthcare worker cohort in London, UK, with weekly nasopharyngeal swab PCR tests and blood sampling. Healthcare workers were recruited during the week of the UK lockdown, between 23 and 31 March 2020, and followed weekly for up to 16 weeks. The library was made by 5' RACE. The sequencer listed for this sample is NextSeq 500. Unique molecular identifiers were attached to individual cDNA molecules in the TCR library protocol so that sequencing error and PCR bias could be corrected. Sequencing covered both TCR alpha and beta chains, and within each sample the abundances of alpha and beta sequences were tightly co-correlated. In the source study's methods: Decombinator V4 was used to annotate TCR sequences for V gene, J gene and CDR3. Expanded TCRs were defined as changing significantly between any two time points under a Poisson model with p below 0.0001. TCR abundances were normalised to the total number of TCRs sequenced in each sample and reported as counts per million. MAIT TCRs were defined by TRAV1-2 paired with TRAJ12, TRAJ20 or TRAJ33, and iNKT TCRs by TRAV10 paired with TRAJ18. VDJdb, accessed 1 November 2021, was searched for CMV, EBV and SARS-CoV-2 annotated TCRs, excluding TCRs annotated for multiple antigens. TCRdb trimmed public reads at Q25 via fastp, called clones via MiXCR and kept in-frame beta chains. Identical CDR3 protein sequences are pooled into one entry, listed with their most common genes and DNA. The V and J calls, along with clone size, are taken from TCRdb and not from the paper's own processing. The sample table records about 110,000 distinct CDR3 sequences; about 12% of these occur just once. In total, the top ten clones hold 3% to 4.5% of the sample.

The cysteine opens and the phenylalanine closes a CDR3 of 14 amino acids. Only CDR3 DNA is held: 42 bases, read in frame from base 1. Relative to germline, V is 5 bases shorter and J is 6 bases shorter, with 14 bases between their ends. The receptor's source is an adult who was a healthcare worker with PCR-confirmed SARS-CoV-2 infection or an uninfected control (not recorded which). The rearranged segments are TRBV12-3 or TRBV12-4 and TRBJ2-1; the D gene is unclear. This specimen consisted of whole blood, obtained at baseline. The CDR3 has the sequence CASSPRLTINEQFF. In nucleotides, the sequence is TGTGCCAGCAGTCCCCGGCTAACGATCAATGAGCAGTTCTTC.